The clone carrying this T cell receptor (beta chain) has a count of ten or more. The sample originates from a study of T-cell reconstitution after alpha-beta-depleted transplantation in children. During its preparation, the TCRbeta library received unique molecular identifiers. TCRdb reanalysed the PCR reads using MiXCR and keeps one entry per CDR3 protein. Altogether 250,000 to 300,000 distinct CDR3 sequences are present, almost 10% being singletons, with the ten largest covering around 10%. CDR3 length: 16 amino acids. Losses at the gene ends were 3 bases for V and 7 bases for J; bases not matched to a gene: 10.

The gene calls are TRBV12-3 or TRBV12-4 and TRBJ2-2; 8 nucleotides match TRBD1. The material sequenced was PBMCs from the stem cell graft donor, taken from the stem cell graft. The sequence derives from a human donor who donated a stem cell graft to a child with SCID. CDR3 amino acids: CASSFSDRAEFGELFF. CDR3 coding DNA: TGTGCCAGCAGTTTCTCGGACAGGGCTGAGTTCGGGGAGCTGTTTTTT.